This entry concerns a single TCR beta chain. The clone's antigen remains unknown. Per-nucleotide qualities are absent, and no much larger clonotype sits a single base away. The data are from a study of technical replicates of blood from a few donors (dated by TCRdb to the late 2010s). CDR1 SGHDT and CDR2 YYEEEE were looked up in the germline V gene. The CDR3 spans 15 residues, from the cysteine through the phenylalanine. Only the CDR3 part of the read is kept: 45 bases, read in frame from the first base. At the junction V is shortened by 1 base and J by 5 bases; bases outside the gene matches: 2. Receptor libraries were prepared by the immunoSEQ multiplex PCR assay. What TCRdb holds here is the immuneACCESS table cut down to in-frame rearrangements. Part of the clones is not present; checked against another copy, under half of the missing clones reflect an unresolved V gene, and the others are unexplained. The sample table contains tens of thousands of clones; only one count was recorded for approximately 92% of them. The ten largest clones capture 0.42% of the sample.

The chain joins TRBV5-6 to TRBJ2-1, with TRBD2 matching 11 junction bases. The material sequenced was T cells isolated from PBMCs. The source of this sequence is a human donor in good health. The nucleotide sequence reads as follows: TGTGCCAGCAGCTTGTTAGCGGGAGGGAACAATGAGCAGTTCTTC. Its protein product is CASSLLAGGNNEQFF.